The 2 T cell receptor beta chains in this list originate from one sample, sequenced in a study of immune heterogeneity within non-small cell lung tumors (dated by TCRdb to 2016 to 2019). Sequencing instrument: HiSeq X Ten. The TCR beta CDR3 region was amplified with a multiplex PCR system whose first round of approximately 11 cycles used 32 V-gene forward primers and 13 J-gene reverse primers. TCRdb cleaned the public reads at Q25 with fastp, built clones with MiXCR and kept in-frame beta chains. Rows are combined by CDR3 protein, so each entry shows the most common genes and DNA. For this sample there are about 21,000 distinct CDR3 sequences; around 30% appear just once. Jointly, the top ten make up 4.4% of the sample. For the TCR template, genomic DNA was extracted from bulk tumor tissue, and 500 to 750 ng of gDNA was amplified for each sample. During surgery, several biopsies were collected from each primary tumor and placed as far from one another as possible within the tumor mass. The study cohort was described as untreated and was composed of newly diagnosed NSCLC cases undergoing curative surgery.

Sequenced sample: lung tumor tissue. These receptors were collected from a man between 40 and 49 years old with non-small cell lung cancer.

This clonotype was found many times. The chain has TRBV20-1 and TRBJ2-1; perhaps TRBD1 as D (6 bases). V was shortened by 2 bases and J by 0 bases, with 11 bases between the two germline ends. The length of the CDR3 is 15 residues. The germline V gene encodes CDR1 DFQATT and CDR2 SNEGSKA (reference sequence). The CDR3 loop is CSARRGSSSYNEQFF. The CDR3 DNA reads TGCAGTGCTAGAAGGGGGTCGAGCTCCTACAATGAGCAGTTCTTC.

This clonotype was seen only once. A much larger clone sits a single nucleotide away, making a read error possible. This rearrangement joins TRBV6-1 to TRBJ2-1; 7 bases fit TRBD2. CDR1 is MNHNS and CDR2 is SASEGT in the germline V gene. V shed 6 bases and J 4 bases; nucleotides not matched to a gene: 18. The CDR3 consists of 18 residues. CDR3 nucleotides: TGTGCCAGCAGCCAGACTAGCCGGAGAACAGGATTTTACAATGAGCAGTTCTTC. As protein: CASSQTSRRTGFYNEQFF.